The present TCR beta chain was sequenced within a study of blood T cell repertoires in COVID-19. Study overall: There were acute and convalescent COVID-19 samples, and they came from the United States, Italy and Spain.

This CDR3 comprises 17 residues. V shed 2 bases and J shed 0 bases, with 16 bases lying between them. Germline CDR1 GTSNPN, CDR2 SVGIG (reference sequence). Produced via immunoSEQ multiplex PCR; TCRdb's table is partial and in-frame only. The sample holds approximately 150,000 clones, roughly 84% seen once. Sample: peripheral blood. The TCR originated in a man aged 70 or older with active or convalescent COVID-19. This chain joins TRBV30 and TRBJ1-4; possible D gene TRBD1, 6 bases. This CDR3 is CAWSPGHRIATNEKLFF. CDR3 coding DNA: TGTGCCTGGAGTCCGGGACACCGTATTGCAACTAATGAAAAACTGTTTTTT.